This section outlines one TCR beta chain sequence together with its context. Its antigen is unknown. This sample was included in a study of blood T cells in healthy people across ages. General observations from the study: While age rose, TCR beta diversity per million T cells dropped in a roughly linear way. Bulk PBMC profiling left naive and antigen-experienced comparisons inconclusive.

Trimming left V 7 bases short and J 7 bases short, with 22 bases between. The germline gives CDR1 MNHNS, CDR2 SASEGT. CDR3 length equals 15 residues. It was with a sample-barcoded 5' primer and a J-beta primer mix that a second PCR of roughly 7 to 12 cycles was run. MiXCR was run by TCRdb on the 5' RACE reads, yielding one entry per CDR3 protein. The table records 700,000 to 950,000 distinct CDR3 sequences, roughly 64% of them present only once. This rearrangement joins TRBV6-1 to TRBJ2-5, with D possibly matching TRBD1 (6 bases). The origin of this receptor is a man aged 30 to 45 in good health. Sequencing used blood. CDR3 in amino acids: CASTQNGAGVGTQYF. CDR3 coding DNA: TGTGCCAGCACCCAAAACGGGGCAGGGGTTGGGACCCAGTACTTC.